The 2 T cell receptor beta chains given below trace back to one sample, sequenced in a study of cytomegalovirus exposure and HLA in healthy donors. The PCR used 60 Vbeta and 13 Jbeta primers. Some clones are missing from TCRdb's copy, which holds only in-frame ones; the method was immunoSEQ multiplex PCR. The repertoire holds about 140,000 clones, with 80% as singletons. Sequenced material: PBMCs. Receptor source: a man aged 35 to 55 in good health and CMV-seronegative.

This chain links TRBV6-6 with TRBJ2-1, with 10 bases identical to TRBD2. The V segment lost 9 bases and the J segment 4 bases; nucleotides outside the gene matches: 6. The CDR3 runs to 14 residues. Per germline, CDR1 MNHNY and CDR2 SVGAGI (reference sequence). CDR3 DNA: TGTGCCAGTCAGCGGGGGGGCTCGTACAATGAGCAGTTCTTC. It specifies CASQRGGSYNEQFF.

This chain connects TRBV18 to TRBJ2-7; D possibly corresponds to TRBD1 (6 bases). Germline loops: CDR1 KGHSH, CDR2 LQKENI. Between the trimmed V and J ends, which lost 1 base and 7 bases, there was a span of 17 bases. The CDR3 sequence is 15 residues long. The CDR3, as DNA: TGTGCCAGCTCACCACGTGGGGGCACGATGGGGGAGCAGTACTTC. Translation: CASSPRGGTMGEQYF.